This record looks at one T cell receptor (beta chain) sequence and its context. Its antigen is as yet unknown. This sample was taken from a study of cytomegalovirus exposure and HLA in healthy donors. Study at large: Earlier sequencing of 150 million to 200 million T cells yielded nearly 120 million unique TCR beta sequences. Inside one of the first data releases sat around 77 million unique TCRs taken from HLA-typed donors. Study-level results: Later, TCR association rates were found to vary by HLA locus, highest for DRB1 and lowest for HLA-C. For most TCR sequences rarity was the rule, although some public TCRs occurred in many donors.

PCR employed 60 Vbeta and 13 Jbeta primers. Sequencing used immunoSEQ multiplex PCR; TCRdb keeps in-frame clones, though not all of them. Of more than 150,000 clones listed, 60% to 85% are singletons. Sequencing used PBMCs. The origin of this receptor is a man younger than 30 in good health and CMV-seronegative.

As DNA, the CDR3 is TGTGCCAGCAGCCCAACTAGCGGGGGCGAGCAGTACTTC. Its protein is CASSPTSGGEQYF. V and J are TRBV27 and TRBJ2-7; 11 bases map to TRBD2. This CDR3 has 13 amino acids. Germline V gene sequence: CDR1 MNHEY, CDR2 SMNVEV (reference sequence). The V and J ends lost 6 bases and 6 bases, in that order; junction bases with no gene match: 4.